Sequencing of this TCR beta chain was carried out in a study of Graves' ophthalmopathy and Graves' hyperthyroidism (dated by TCRdb to 2017 to 2018). For context, the study as a whole: A patient counted as having stable hyperthyroidism if there was no progression to ophthalmopathy within 18 months of follow-up. To tell Graves' ophthalmopathy apart from Graves' hyperthyroidism, and to predict which patients would progress to ophthalmopathy, the study relied on TCR beta repertoire signatures. In total, around 140 blood samples were TCR-sequenced: 43 ophthalmopathy, some 75 hyperthyroidism and some 17 hyperthyroidism-to-ophthalmopathy patients. A discovery set of 95 to 100 patients (approximately 42 ophthalmopathy, about 58 stable hyperthyroidism) was enrolled to explore V-J signatures distinguishing ophthalmopathy from hyperthyroidism. For independent validation, a separate cohort was made up of approximately 18 hyperthyroidism patients plus 17 patients who later progressed from hyperthyroidism to ophthalmopathy. In over 5 hyperthyroidism patients, the T-cell repertoire of thyroid tissue was compared with the T-cell repertoire of blood. After sampling, hyperthyroidism patients received methimazole starting at 30 mg daily, and ophthalmopathy patients received high-dose intravenous methylprednisolone. The research as a whole found: Ophthalmopathy was separated from stable hyperthyroidism by the 13-signature model with around 89% sensitivity and about 81% specificity in cross-validation and with 80%/75% in the test set. No statistical method was used to predetermine the sample size, and group allocation was not hidden from the investigators. In validation, the model predicted ophthalmopathy progression with roughly 68% sensitivity and around 72% specificity; around twelve predicted patients were CT-confirmed with GO in a median of 6.5 months. Most of the expanded thyroid clonotypes with a frequency above 0.001 were also detected in blood, and it was suggested that the thyroid immune response may be reflected by blood repertoires.

For repertoire sequencing, TCR beta CDR3 regions were amplified from RNA transcripts. The first round was an RT-PCR using HTBI primers with the Qiagen OneStep RT-PCR kit, and this first round was followed by a second-round multiplex PCR, then size selection and purification. Libraries were sequenced on an Illumina HiSeq2000 using paired-end 100 bp reads. On the authors' methods: SOAPnuke was used to process the reads, removing any read that contained adapters or uncalled bases, had a mean Phred below 15, or lacked an exact match to the constant primer or identifier. COPE v1.2.5 was used to merge high-quality paired reads. Each unique nucleotide sequence was treated as a clonotype, and MiTCR v1.1 was used to align the clonotypes to the IMGT TRB V, D and J references. Only V-J combinations with frequency above 0.0001 were analysed, covering 98% to 99.2% of repertoires. For each V-J combination, a TCR clonal expansion and chaos score was defined as the ratio of F50 clonal expansion to chaos observed in the TCRdist matrix. Welch's t-statistics and random forest were used to reduce features to about 13 V-J combinations, which were fed into a naive Bayes classifier. The Morisita-Horn index was used to measure how similar the thyroid and blood repertoires were. The raw public reads went through TCRdb reprocessing: fastp at Q25, MiXCR clone calling, in-frame beta chains kept. Each entry is one CDR3 protein sequence, shown with its most common DNA and genes. These V and J calls originate from TCRdb's pipeline instead of the authors' own analysis. The sample contains around 1,000,000 distinct CDR3 sequences, 35% to 40% of them found a single time. The leading ten clones occupy more than 9.5% of the sample.

This clonotype was counted between two and nine times. Its antigen is not yet known. The record has no base qualities; no much larger clone is one base away. The CDR3, from cysteine to phenylalanine, totals 15 residues. Only the CDR3 DNA stays, 45 bases, in frame from base 1. At the junction V is shortened by 2 bases and J by 1 base, with 13 bases in between. CDR1 and CDR2 were assigned from the germline V gene as SGHRS and YFSETQ. Patients with hyperthyroidism were aged 18 to 65 years, had been newly diagnosed, and had a disease duration of less than 2 months. Patients with other autoimmune diseases, uncontrolled infections, pregnancy or lactation were excluded from the study. Clinical symptoms, serum thyroxine, TRAb, thyroid ultrasound and orbital computed tomography formed the basis of the diagnosis. Total RNA was extracted with Trizol reagent and quality-checked on an Agilent 2100 Bioanalyzer.

The sample consisted of peripheral blood or thyroid tissue (not recorded which). The TCR originated in an adult man with Graves' hyperthyroidism. The chain links TRBV5-1 with TRBJ2-7, with TRBD1 as a weak D call on 6 bases. The nucleotide sequence reads TGCGCCAGCAGCTTTGCGGCAGGGGCGTCCTACGAGCAGTACTTC. Translated, it reads CASSFAAGASYEQYF.